The 9 T cell receptor beta chains reported below all come from one sample, sequenced in a study of OX40 agonist ivuxolimab in advanced cancers. Libraries were built with the immunoSEQ multiplex PCR assay. The clones in this table, taken by TCRdb from immuneACCESS, are in-frame only. Not every clone is retained; where verified, under half of the shortfall comes from an unresolved V gene, and the cause of the rest is unknown. Recorded for this sample are about 100,000 clones; around 89% of them occurred a single time. 0.15% to 0.2% of the sample rests with the top ten. Sequencing used CD4+ or CD8+ T cells sorted from blood, obtained in a trial of the OX40 agonist ivuxolimab. All receptors derive from an adult with an advanced solid tumor such as melanoma, head and neck, liver or kidney cancer.

This clone occurred a few times. The chain links TRBV5-1 to TRBJ2-7; D is uncertain. Germline V gene data show CDR1 as SGHRS and CDR2 as YFSETQ. V lost 1 base and J lost 5, with 7 bases in between. The CDR3 is 12 residues long. The CDR3 is CASSLIQDEQYF. The DNA for the CDR3 is TGCGCCAGCAGCTTGATCCAGGACGAGCAGTACTTC. Drawing the rest from reference TRBV5-1 and TRBJ2-7, the complete variable domain is KAGVTQTPRYLIKTRGQQVTLSCSPISGHRSVSWYQQTPGQGLQFLFEYFSETQRNKGNFPGRFSGRQFSNSRSEMNVSTLELGDSALYLCASSLIQDEQYFGPGTRLTVT.

The genes are TRBV30 and TRBJ1-1, with unresolved D. The ends were cut back, 0 bases at V and 1 base at J, with 6 bases in the middle. Germline V gene sequence: CDR1 GTSNPN, CDR2 SVGIG (reference sequence). CDR3 length: 13 amino acids. CDR3 residues: CAWSVGPNTEAFF. The CDR3 DNA reads TGTGCCTGGAGTGTAGGCCCGAACACTGAAGCTTTCTTT.

The chain recombines TRBV28 with TRBJ1-4; 10 bases agree with TRBD1. Trimming cost V 3 bases and J 7 bases; bases outside gene matches: 5. CDR3 length equals 15 residues. Germline CDR1 MDHEN, CDR2 SYDVKM. The CDR3 loop is CASSFLTGGGEKLFF. DNA for the CDR3: TGTGCCAGCAGTTTCTTGACAGGGGGCGGTGAAAAACTGTTTTTT.

The chain combines TRBV30 with TRBJ1-2; D uncertain. This CDR3 region has 16 residues. The V gene lost 3 bases and the J gene lost 4 bases, with 21 bases spanning the gap. Germline V gene data show CDR1 as GTSNPN and CDR2 as SVGIG (reference sequence). The CDR3 nucleotides read TGTGCCTGGAGCCGTACGGGTACGACACGGGGCTATGGCTACACCTTC. Its protein product is CAWSRTGTTRGYGYTF. Full variable domain (rest looked up from reference TRBV30 and TRBJ1-2): SQTIHQWPATLVQPVGSPLSLECTVEGTSNPNLYWYRQAAGRGLQLLFYSVGIGQISSEVPQNLSASRPQDRQFILSSKKLLLSDSGFYLCAWSRTGTTRGYGYTFGSGTRLTVV.

This chain uses TRBV6-5 with TRBJ2-2; D gene uncertain. The V gene lost 6 bases and the J gene lost 2 bases, with 7 bases spanning the gap. This CDR3 region has 13 residues. Per the germline V gene, CDR1 is MNHEY and CDR2 is SVGAGI. The CDR3 nucleotides are TGTGCCAGCAGGCACTTAAACACCGGGGAGCTGTTTTTT. This encodes CASRHLNTGELFF.

This chain uses TRBV25-1 with TRBJ2-5; D is possibly TRBD1 (6 bases). With 7 bases removed from V and 5 bases from J, the gap between germline ends came to 14 bases. Germline V gene lookup returns CDR1 MGHDK and CDR2 SYGVNS. The CDR3 is made up of 13 amino acids. As DNA, the CDR3 is TGTGCCAGCACTCCCTCAGGGGCTGAGACCCAGTACTTC. This encodes CASTPSGAETQYF.

This sequence joins TRBV6-5 and TRBJ1-2; no clear D gene. V lost 0 bases to trimming and J lost 8 bases, with 16 bases between them. The germline CDR1 and CDR2 sequences are MNHEY and SVGAGI. CDR3 length: 15 residues. The CDR3 DNA reads TGTGCCAGCAGTTACTCGACTCGGGCCGGTGGGGGCTACACCTTC. This codes for CASSYSTRAGGGYTF.

CDR3 in amino acids: CASRLGWAQYF. The CDR3 DNA sequence: TGTGCCAGCAGACTCGGGTGGGCCCAGTACTTC. V is TRBV5-8 and J is TRBJ2-5, with no clear D. The germline V and J ends were trimmed by 5 bases and 9 bases, with 11 bases remaining between them. Germline CDR1 reads SGHTS; CDR2 reads YDEGEE. The CDR3 is made up of 11 amino acids.

This sequence joins TRBV29-1 and TRBJ1-5, with a possible D match to TRBD1 (5 bases). The ends were cut back, 6 bases at V and 5 bases at J, with 11 bases in the middle. Germline-derived CDR1 and CDR2 are SQVTM and ANQGSEA. CDR3 length: 12 amino acids. The CDR3 spells CSVGRSDQPQHF. CDR3 nucleotides: TGCAGCGTGGGGCGGAGCGATCAGCCCCAGCATTTT.